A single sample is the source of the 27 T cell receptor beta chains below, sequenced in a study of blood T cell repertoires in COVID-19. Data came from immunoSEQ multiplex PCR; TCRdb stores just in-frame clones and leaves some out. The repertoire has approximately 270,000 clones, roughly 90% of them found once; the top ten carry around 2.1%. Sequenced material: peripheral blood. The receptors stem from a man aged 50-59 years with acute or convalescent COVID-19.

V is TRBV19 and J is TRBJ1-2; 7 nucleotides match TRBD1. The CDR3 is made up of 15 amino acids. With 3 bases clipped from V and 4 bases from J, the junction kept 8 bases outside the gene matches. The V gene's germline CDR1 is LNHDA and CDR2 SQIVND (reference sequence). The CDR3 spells CASSIGQGVIYGYTF. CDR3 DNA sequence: TGTGCCAGTAGTATTGGTCAGGGGGTGATCTATGGCTACACCTTC.

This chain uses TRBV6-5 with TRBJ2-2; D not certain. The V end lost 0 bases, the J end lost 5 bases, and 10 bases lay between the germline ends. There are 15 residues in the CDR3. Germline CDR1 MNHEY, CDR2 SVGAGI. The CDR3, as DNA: TGTGCCAGCAGTTACTCGAGGCAGACTACCGGGGAGCTGTTTTTT. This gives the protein CASSYSRQTTGELFF.

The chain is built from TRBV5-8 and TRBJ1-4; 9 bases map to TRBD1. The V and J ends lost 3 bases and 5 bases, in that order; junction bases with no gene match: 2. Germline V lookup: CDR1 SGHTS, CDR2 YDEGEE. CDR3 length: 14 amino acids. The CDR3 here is CASSSTGGNEKLFF. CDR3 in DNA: TGTGCCAGCAGCTCCACAGGGGGCAATGAAAAACTGTTTTTT.

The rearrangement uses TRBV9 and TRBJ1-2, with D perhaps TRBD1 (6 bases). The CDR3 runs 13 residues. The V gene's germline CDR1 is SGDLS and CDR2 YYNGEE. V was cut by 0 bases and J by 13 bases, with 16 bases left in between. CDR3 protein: CASSVEPGAGSTF. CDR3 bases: TGTGCCAGCAGCGTAGAGCCAGGGGCTGGGTCCACCTTC.

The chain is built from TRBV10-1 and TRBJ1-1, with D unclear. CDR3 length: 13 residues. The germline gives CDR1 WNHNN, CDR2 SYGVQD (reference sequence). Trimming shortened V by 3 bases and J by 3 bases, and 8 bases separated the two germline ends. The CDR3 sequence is CASSEGEYTEAFF. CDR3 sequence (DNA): TGCGCCAGCAGTGAAGGAGAGTACACTGAAGCTTTCTTT.

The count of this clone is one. The CDR3 DNA is TGCGCCAGCAGCCAAGATTTGGACACCAATCAGCCCCAGCATTTT. It is translated as CASSQDLDTNQPQHF. The chain uses TRBV4-1 and TRBJ1-5; tentatively, D is TRBD1 (5 bases). V was pared by 0 bases and J by 3 bases, with 9 bases between. CDR1 is MGHRA, CDR2 YSYEKL, per germline. This CDR3 is built from 15 residues.

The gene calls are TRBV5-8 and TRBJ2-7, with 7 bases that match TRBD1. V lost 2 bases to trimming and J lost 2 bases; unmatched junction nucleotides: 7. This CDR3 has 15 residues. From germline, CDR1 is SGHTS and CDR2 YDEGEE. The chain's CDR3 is CASSFRTGLPYEQYF. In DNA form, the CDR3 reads TGTGCCAGCAGCTTCAGGACAGGACTTCCCTACGAGCAGTACTTC.

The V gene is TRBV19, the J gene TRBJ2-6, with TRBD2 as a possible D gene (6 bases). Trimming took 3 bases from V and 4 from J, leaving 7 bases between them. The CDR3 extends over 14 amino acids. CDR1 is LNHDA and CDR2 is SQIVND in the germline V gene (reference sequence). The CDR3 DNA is TGTGCCAGTAGTATGGGAGGAGGGGCCAACGTCCTGACTTTC. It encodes CASSMGGGANVLTF.

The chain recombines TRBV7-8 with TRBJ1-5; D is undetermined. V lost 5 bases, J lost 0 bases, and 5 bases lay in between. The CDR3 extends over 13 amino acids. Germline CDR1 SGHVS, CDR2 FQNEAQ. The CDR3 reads CASSRYSNQPQHF. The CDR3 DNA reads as TGTGCCAGCAGCCGATATAGCAATCAGCCCCAGCATTTT.

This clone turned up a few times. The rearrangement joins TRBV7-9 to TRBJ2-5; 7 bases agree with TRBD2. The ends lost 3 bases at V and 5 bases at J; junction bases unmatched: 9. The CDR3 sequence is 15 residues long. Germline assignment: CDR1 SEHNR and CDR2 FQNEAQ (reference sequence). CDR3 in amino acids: CASSLEGGVPETQYF. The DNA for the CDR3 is TGTGCCAGCAGCTTGGAGGGAGGGGTTCCGGAGACCCAGTACTTC. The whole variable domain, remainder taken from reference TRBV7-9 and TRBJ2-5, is DTGVSQNPRHKITKRGQNVTFRCDPISEHNRLYWYRQTLGQGPEFLTYFQNEAQLEKSRLLSDRFSAERPKGSFSTLEIQRTEQGDSAMYLCASSLEGGVPETQYFGPGTRLLVL.

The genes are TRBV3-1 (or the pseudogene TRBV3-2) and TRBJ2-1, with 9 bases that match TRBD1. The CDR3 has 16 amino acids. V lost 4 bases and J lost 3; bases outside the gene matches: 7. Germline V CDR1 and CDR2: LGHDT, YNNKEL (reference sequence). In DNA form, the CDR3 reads TGTGCCAGCAGCCCTGACAGGGGGTCAAACTACAATGAGCAGTTCTTC. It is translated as CASSPDRGSNYNEQFF.

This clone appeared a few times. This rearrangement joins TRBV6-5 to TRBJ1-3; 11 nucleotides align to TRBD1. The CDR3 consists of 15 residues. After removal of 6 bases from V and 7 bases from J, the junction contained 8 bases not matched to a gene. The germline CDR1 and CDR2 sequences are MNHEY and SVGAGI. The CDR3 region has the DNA TGTGCCAGCAGACCACAGGGGACAGGGGGGAACACCATATATTTT. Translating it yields CASRPQGTGGNTIYF.

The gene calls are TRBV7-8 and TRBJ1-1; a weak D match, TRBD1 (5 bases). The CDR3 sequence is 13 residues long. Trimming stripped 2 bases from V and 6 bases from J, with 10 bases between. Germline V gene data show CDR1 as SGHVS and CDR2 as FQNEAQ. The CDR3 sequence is CASSLPQGAEAFF. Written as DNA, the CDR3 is TGTGCCAGCAGCTTACCCCAGGGTGCTGAAGCTTTCTTT.

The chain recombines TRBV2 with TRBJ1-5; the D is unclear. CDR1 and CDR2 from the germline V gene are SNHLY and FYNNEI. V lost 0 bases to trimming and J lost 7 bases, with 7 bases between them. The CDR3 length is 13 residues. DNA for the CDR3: TGTGCCAGCAGTGAAGCGGAGCTACAGCCCCAGCATTTT. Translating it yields CASSEAELQPQHF.

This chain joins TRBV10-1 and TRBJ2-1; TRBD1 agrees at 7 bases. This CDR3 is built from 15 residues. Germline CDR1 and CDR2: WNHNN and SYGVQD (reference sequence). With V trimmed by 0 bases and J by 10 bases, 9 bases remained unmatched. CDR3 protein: CASSESRTGVREQFF. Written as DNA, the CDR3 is TGCGCCAGCAGTGAGTCACGAACAGGGGTAAGAGAGCAGTTCTTC.

Here the CDR3 reads CASRSDRYEQYF. The DNA for the CDR3 is TGTGCCAGCAGATCCGACAGATACGAGCAGTACTTC. The V gene is TRBV12-3 or TRBV12-4, the J gene TRBJ2-7, with D possibly TRBD1 on 5 matching bases. The CDR3 contains 12 residues. Deletions cut 6 bases from V and 4 bases from J, with 10 bases between.

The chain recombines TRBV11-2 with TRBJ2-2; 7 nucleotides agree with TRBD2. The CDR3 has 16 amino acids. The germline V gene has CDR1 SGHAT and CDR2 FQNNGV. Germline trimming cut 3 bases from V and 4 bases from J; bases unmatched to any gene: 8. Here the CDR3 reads CASSFPPGLPTGELFF. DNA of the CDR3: TGTGCCAGCAGCTTCCCGCCGGGACTACCCACCGGGGAGCTGTTTTTT.

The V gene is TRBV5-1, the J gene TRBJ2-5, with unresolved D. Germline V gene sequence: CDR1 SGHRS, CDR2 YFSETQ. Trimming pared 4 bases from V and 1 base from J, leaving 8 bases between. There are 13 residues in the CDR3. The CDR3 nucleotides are TGCGCCAGCAGCCCTGACATCCAAGAGACCCAGTACTTC. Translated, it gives CASSPDIQETQYF.

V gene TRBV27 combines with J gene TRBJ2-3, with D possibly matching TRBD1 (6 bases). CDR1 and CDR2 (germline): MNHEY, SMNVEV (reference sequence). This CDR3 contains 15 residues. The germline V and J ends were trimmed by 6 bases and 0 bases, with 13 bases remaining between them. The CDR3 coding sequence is TGTGCCAGCAGCCTCAGGGGCTATAGCACAGATACGCAGTATTTT. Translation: CASSLRGYSTDTQYF.

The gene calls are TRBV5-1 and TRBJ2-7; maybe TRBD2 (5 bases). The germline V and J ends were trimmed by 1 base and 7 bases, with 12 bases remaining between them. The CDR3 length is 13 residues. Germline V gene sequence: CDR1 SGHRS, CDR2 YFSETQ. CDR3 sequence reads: CASSLTGVREQYF. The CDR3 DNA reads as TGCGCCAGCAGCTTGACCGGGGTCCGTGAGCAGTACTTC. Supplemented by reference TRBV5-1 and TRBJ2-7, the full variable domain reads KAGVTQTPRYLIKTRGQQVTLSCSPISGHRSVSWYQQTPGQGLQFLFEYFSETQRNKGNFPGRFSGRQFSNSRSEMNVSTLELGDSALYLCASSLTGVREQYFGPGTRLTVT.

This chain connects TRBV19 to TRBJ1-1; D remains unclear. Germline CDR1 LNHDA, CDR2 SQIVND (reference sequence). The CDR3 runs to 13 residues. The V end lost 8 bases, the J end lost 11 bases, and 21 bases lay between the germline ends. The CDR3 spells CASSLTPTDWAFF. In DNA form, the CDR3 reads TGTGCCAGTTCCCTGACACCCACGGACTGGGCTTTCTTT. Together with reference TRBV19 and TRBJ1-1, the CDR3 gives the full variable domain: DGGITQSPKYLFRKEGQNVTLSCEQNLNHDAMYWYRQDPGQGLRLIYYSQIVNDFQKGDIAEGYSVSREKKESFPLTVTSAQKNPTAFYLCASSLTPTDWAFFGQGTRLTVV.

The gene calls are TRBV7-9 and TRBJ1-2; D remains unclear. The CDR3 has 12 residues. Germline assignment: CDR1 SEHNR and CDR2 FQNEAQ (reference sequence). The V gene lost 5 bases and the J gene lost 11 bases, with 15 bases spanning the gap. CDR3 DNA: TGTGCCAGCAGCACCCCAGAGCCCGGGTACACCTTC. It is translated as CASSTPEPGYTF.

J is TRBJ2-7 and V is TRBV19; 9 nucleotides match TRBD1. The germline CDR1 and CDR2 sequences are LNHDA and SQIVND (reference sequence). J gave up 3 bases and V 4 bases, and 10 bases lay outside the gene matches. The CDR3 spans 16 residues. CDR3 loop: CASSSPGTGIGYEQYF. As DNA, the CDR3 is TGTGCCAGTAGTAGTCCCGGGACAGGGATCGGCTACGAGCAGTACTTC.

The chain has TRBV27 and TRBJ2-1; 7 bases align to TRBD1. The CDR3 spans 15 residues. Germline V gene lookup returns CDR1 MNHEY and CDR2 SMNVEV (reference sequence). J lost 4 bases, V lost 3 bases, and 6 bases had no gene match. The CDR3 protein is CASSFQGQTYNEQFF. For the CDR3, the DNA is TGTGCCAGCAGTTTCCAGGGACAGACTTACAATGAGCAGTTCTTC.

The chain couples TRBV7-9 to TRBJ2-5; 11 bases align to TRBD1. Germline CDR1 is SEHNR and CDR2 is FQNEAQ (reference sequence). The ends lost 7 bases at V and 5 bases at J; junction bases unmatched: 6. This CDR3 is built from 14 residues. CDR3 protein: CASNRGQGAETQYF. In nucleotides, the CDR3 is TGTGCCAGCAACCGCGGACAGGGGGCCGAGACCCAGTACTTC.

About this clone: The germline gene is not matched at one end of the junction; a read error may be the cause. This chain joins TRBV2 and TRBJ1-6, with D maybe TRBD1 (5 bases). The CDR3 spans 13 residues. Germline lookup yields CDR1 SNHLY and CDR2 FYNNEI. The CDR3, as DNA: TGTGCCACCCAAAAAGGGGAAGGTTTGGGACTTCTCTTT. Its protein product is CATQKGEGLGLLF. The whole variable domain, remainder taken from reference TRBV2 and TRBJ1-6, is EPEVTQTPSHQVTQMGQEVILRCVPISNHLYFYWYRQILGQKVEFLVSFYNNEISEKSEIFDDQFSVERPDGSNFTLKIRSTKLEDSAMYFCATQKGEGLGLLFGNGTRLTVT.

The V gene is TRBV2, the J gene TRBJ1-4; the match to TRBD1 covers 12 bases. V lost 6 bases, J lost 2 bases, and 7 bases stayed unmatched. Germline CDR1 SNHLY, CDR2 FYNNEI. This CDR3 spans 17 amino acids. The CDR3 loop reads CASRGRDRGLTNEKLFF. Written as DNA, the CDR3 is TGTGCCAGCAGAGGAAGGGACAGGGGGCTCACTAATGAAAAACTGTTTTTT.